This entry lists 14 T cell receptor beta chains sequenced from one sample in a study of vaccination and CD4 T cells after COVID-19. Cultured CD4+ T cells had their DNA profiled by the Oncomine TCR Beta short-read assay. TCRdb reanalysed the PCR reads using MiXCR and keeps one entry per CDR3 protein. This table has 8,500 to 9,500 distinct CDR3 sequences, roughly 73% appearing once. As for treatment: approximately 9-day PBMC culture with coronavirus spike peptide pools or control peptides (ViraFEST assay). Their recognized antigens are unknown. The sample taken for sequencing was CD4+ T cells from blood, cultured in vitro. The receptor source for this set is a human donor who had recovered from COVID-19.

The V and J genes are TRBV12-3 or TRBV12-4 and TRBJ1-2; possible D gene TRBD1, 6 bases. V was clipped by 4 bases and J by 4 bases, with 13 bases between them. This CDR3 is built from 14 residues. The CDR3 reads CASSWATGIYGYTF. CDR3 coding DNA: TGTGCCAGCAGTTGGGCGACAGGAATCTATGGCTACACCTTC.

V and J are TRBV6-2 or TRBV6-3 and TRBJ2-6, with D perhaps TRBD1 (5 bases). Trimming pared 5 bases from V and 0 bases from J, leaving 11 bases between. Germline CDR1 MNHEY, CDR2 SVGEGT. The CDR3 spans 16 residues. The CDR3, as DNA: TGTGCCAGCAGTCACGACAGTGGCTCTGGGGCCAACGTCCTGACTTTC. This translates into CASSHDSGSGANVLTF.

This clonotype was seen a handful of times. The chain joins TRBV6-1 to TRBJ1-6; 8 bases agree with TRBD1. The CDR3 spans 14 residues. Germline V gives CDR1 MNHNS, CDR2 SASEGT. The V segment lost 7 bases and the J segment 6 bases; nucleotides outside the gene matches: 5. This chain's CDR3 is CASTRTGGNSPLHF. CDR3 in DNA: TGTGCCAGCACCCGAACAGGGGGTAATTCACCCCTCCACTTT.

V gene TRBV20-1 combines with J gene TRBJ2-3, with 7 bases that match TRBD2. The CDR3 has 13 residues. Germline loops: CDR1 DFQATT, CDR2 SNEGSKA (reference sequence). With V trimmed by 6 bases and J by 7 bases, 10 bases remained unmatched. Written as DNA, the CDR3 is TGCAGTGCCCCGGGAGCGGGAAGCAATACGCAGTATTTT. Translated, it gives CSAPGAGSNTQYF.

The V gene is TRBV6-5, the J gene TRBJ2-1; D might be TRBD1 (6 bases). Judging by the DNA end, TRBJ2-7 fits better; the J call may be wrong. The CDR3 contains 13 residues. Germline V lookup: CDR1 MNHEY, CDR2 SVGAGI. The CDR3 region is CASSYSSRGEQYF. Here the CDR3 DNA reads TGTGCCAGCAGTTACTCGTCTAGGGGGGAGCAGTACTTC.

The DNA for the CDR3 is TGTGCAAGTCGCCTGGGACAGGGCGCGTATAATTCACCCCTCCACTTT. This sequence encodes CASRLGQGAYNSPLHF. The chain recombines TRBV12-2 with TRBJ1-6; the DNA was not compared with TRBD1, the D call given in the table. TRBV12-2 is a documented pseudogene. The CDR3 is 16 amino acids.

This chain connects TRBV11-2 to TRBJ2-6; 7 bases match TRBD1. Trimming cost V 1 base and J 2 bases; bases outside gene matches: 8. The germline gives CDR1 SGHAT, CDR2 FQNNGV. The CDR3 has 18 amino acids. The CDR3 reads CASSLVAGGLPGANVLTF. DNA for the CDR3: TGTGCCAGCAGCTTAGTGGCAGGGGGTCTCCCTGGGGCCAACGTCCTGACTTTC.

This chain links TRBV7-8 with TRBJ1-1; D uncertain. The V and J ends lost 0 bases and 0 bases respectively, with 14 bases between them. This CDR3 is built from 17 residues. Germline V gene lookup returns CDR1 SGHVS and CDR2 FQNEAQ. This CDR3 is CASSLAFRARMNTEAFF. The CDR3 DNA follows: TGTGCCAGCAGCTTAGCCTTCCGGGCTAGAATGAACACTGAAGCTTTCTTT.

By share, this clonotype ranks as medium-sized. The chain has TRBV5-5 and TRBJ1-1; D uncertain. Trimming removed 3 bases from V and 0 bases from J, with 6 bases in between. CDR1 is SGHKS and CDR2 is YYEKEE in the germline V gene (reference sequence). This CDR3 is 13 amino acids long. The chain's CDR3 is CASSSALNTEAFF. As DNA, the CDR3 is TGTGCCAGCAGCTCGGCACTGAACACTGAAGCTTTCTTT.

The chain has TRBV25-1 and TRBJ1-2; TRBD1 agrees at 12 bases. The V gene end was trimmed by 4 bases and the J gene end by 4 bases; junction bases not matched to a gene: 10. The germline V gene has CDR1 MGHDK and CDR2 SYGVNS. This CDR3 comprises 17 residues. CDR3 in DNA: TGTGCCAGCAGTGGGATCGGGACAGGGGGCTGGGGCTATGGCTACACCTTC. Its protein is CASSGIGTGGWGYGYTF.

This clonotype turned up a few times. This chain uses TRBV2 with TRBJ1-5; no firm D call. The CDR3 covers 15 residues. In germline, CDR1 is SNHLY, CDR2 FYNNEI. V dropped 2 bases and J dropped 4 bases, with 12 bases sitting between them. CDR3 protein: CASSESGYMNQPQHF. The CDR3 DNA follows: TGTGCCAGCAGTGAAAGCGGGTATATGAATCAGCCCCAGCATTTT.

V gene TRBV7-7 combines with J gene TRBJ2-3; TRBD1 might be the D (6 bases). V lost 5 bases and J 1 base, leaving 22 bases between the germline ends. Germline V gives CDR1 SSHAT, CDR2 FNYEAQ (reference sequence). This CDR3 comprises 18 residues. CDR3: CASSPSLGQGGGTDTQYF. The CDR3 DNA sequence: TGTGCCAGCAGCCCATCACTGGGACAAGGTGGGGGCACAGATACGCAGTATTTT.

The chain joins TRBV14 to TRBJ2-5; D is undetermined. Looked up from germline, CDR1 is SGHDN and CDR2 is FVKESK. Trimming removed 1 base from V and 5 bases from J, with 11 bases in between. The CDR3 contains 14 residues. This CDR3 is CASSQGVFRETQYF. The CDR3 DNA sequence: TGTGCCAGCAGCCAAGGTGTTTTCCGGGAGACCCAGTACTTC.

The J gene is TRBJ1-5, the V gene TRBV18; D might be TRBD1 (6 bases). The CDR3 totals 15 residues. Trimming took 4 bases from V and 5 from J, leaving 15 bases between them. The germline gives CDR1 KGHSH, CDR2 LQKENI. CDR3 amino acids: CASSHTGKGDQPQHF. CDR3 sequence (DNA): TGTGCCAGCTCACACACAGGGAAAGGGGATCAGCCCCAGCATTTT.